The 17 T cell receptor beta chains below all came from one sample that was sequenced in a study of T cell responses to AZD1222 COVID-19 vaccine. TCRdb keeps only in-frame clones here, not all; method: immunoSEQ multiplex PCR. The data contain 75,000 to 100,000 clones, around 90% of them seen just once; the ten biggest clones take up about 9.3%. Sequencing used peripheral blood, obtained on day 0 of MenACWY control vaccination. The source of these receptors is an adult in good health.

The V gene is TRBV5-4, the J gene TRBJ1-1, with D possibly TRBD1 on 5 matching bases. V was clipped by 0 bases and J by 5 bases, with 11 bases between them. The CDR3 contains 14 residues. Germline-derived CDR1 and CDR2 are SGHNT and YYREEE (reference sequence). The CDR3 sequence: CASSLGGGETEAFF. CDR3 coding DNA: TGTGCCAGCAGCTTGGGGGGCGGAGAAACTGAAGCTTTCTTT. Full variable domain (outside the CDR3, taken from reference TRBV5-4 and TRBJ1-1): ETGVTQSPTHLIKTRGQQVTLRCSSQSGHNTVSWYQQALGQGPQFIFQYYREEENGRGNFPPRFSGLQFPNYSSELNVNALELDDSALYLCASSLGGGETEAFFGQGTRLTVV.

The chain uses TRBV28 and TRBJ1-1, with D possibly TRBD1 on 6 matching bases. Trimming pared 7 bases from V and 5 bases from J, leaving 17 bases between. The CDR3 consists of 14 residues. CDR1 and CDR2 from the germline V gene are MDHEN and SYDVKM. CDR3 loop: CASKRDNSGTEAFF. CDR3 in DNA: TGTGCCAGCAAACGGGACAATTCGGGGACTGAAGCTTTCTTT. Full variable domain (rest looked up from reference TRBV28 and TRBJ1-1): DVKVTQSSRYLVKRTGEKVFLECVQDMDHENMFWYRQDPGLGLRLIYFSYDVKMKEKGDIPEGYSVSREKKERFSLILESASTNQTSMYLCASKRDNSGTEAFFGQGTRLTVV.

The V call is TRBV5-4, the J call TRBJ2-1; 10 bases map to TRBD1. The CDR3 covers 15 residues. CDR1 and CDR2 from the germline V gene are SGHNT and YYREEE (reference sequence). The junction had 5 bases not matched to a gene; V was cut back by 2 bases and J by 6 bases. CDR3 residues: CASSFGTGVTNEQFF. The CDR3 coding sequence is TGTGCCAGCAGCTTTGGGACAGGGGTAACCAATGAGCAGTTCTTC.

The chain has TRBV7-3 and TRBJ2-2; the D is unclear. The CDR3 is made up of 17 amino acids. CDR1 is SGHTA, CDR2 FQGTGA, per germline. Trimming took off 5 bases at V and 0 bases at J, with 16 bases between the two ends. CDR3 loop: CASSAAPRSTNTGELFF. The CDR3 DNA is TGTGCCAGCAGCGCAGCCCCTAGGTCCACGAACACCGGGGAGCTGTTTTTT.

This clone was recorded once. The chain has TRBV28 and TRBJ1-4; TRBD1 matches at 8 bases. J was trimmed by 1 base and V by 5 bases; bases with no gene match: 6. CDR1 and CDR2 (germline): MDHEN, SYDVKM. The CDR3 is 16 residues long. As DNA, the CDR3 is TGTGCCAGCAGTCCGAGGGACAGGCGAACTAATGAAAAACTGTTTTTT. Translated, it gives CASSPRDRRTNEKLFF. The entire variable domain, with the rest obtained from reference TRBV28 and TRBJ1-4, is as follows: DVKVTQSSRYLVKRTGEKVFLECVQDMDHENMFWYRQDPGLGLRLIYFSYDVKMKEKGDIPEGYSVSREKKERFSLILESASTNQTSMYLCASSPRDRRTNEKLFFGSGTQLSVL.

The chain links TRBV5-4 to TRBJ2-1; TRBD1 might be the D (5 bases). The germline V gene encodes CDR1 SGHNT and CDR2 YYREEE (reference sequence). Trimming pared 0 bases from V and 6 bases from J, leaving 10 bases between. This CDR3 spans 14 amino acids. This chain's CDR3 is CASSLAGFGNEQFF. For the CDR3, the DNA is TGTGCCAGCAGCTTGGCAGGGTTTGGCAATGAGCAGTTCTTC.

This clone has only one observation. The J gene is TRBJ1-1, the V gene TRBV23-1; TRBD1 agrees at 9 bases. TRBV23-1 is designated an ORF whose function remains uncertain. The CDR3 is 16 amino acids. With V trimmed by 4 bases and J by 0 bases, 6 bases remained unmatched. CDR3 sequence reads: CASSPPGQGMNTEAFF. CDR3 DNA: TGCGCCAGCAGTCCTCCGGGACAGGGAATGAACACTGAAGCTTTCTTT.

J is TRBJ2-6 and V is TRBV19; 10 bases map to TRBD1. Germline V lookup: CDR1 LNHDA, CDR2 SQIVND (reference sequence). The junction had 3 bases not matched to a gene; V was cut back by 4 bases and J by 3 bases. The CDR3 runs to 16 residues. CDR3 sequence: CASSRQGARGANVLTF. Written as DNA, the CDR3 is TGTGCCAGTAGTAGACAGGGGGCGCGTGGGGCCAACGTCCTGACTTTC.

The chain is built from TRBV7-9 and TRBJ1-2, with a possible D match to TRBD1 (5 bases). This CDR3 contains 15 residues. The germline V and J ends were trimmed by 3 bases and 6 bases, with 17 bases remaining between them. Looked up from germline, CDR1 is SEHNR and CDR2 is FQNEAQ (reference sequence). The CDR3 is CASSFYGSGNHGYTF. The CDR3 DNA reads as TGTGCCAGCAGCTTTTACGGGTCAGGGAACCATGGCTACACCTTC.

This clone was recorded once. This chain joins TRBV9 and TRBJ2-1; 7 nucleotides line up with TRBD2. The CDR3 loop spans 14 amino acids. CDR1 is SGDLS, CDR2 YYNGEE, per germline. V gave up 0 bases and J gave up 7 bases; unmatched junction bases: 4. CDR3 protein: CASSVGGGSNEQFF. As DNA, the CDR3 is TGTGCCAGCAGCGTAGGCGGGGGAAGTAATGAGCAGTTCTTC.

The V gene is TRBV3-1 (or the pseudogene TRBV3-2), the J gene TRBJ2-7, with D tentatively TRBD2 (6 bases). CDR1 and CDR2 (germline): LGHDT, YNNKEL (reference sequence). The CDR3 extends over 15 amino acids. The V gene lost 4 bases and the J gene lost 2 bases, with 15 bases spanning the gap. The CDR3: CASSPARGKTYEQYF. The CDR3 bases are TGTGCCAGCAGCCCGGCGCGGGGTAAAACCTACGAGCAGTACTTC.

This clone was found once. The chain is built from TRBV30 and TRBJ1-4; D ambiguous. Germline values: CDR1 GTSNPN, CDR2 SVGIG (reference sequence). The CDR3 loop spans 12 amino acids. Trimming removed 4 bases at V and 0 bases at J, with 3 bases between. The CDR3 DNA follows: TGTGCCTGGACAACAACTAATGAAAAACTGTTTTTT. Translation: CAWTTTNEKLFF.

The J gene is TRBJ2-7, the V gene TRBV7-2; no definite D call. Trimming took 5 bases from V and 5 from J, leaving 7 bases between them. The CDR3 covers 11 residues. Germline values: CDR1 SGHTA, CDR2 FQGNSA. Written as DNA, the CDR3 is TGTGCCAGCAGCCCCCGGGACGAGCAGTACTTC. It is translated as CASSPRDEQYF.

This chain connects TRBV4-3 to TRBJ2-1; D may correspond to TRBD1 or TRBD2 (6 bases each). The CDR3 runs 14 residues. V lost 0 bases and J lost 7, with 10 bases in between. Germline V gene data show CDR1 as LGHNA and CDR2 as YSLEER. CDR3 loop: CASSQDPGANEQFF. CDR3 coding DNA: TGCGCCAGCAGCCAAGACCCGGGGGCGAATGAGCAGTTCTTC.

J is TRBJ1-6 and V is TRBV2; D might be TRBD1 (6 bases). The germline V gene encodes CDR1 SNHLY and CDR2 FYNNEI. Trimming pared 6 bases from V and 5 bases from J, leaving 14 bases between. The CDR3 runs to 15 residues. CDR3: CASRKGRGDNSPLHF. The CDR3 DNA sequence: TGTGCCAGCAGGAAGGGGAGGGGGGATAATTCACCCCTCCACTTT.

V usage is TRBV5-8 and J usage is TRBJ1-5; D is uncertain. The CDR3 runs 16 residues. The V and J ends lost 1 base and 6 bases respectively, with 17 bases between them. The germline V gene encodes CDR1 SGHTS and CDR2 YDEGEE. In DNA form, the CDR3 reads TGTGCCAGCAGCTTGCCGGGAGGTACCTTGGCTCAGCCCCAGCATTTT. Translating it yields CASSLPGGTLAQPQHF.

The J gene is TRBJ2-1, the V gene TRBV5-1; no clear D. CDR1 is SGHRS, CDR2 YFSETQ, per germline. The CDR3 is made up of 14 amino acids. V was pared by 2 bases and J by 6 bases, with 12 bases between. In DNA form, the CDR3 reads TGCGCCAGCAGCTTAGGACCATCGAGCAATGAGCAGTTCTTC. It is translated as CASSLGPSSNEQFF.